This TCR beta chain is from a study of cytomegalovirus exposure and HLA in healthy donors. Notes on the study in general: Previous analysis showed most TCR beta V segments were productive about 87% or about 30% of the time.

As to this clone: Its antigen is undetermined.

Vbeta (60) and Jbeta (13) primers were used in the PCR. Measured with immunoSEQ multiplex PCR; TCRdb has only the in-frame clones, and not every one. This table has fewer than 70,000 clones, 60% to 75% appearing once. After removal of 0 bases from V and 0 bases from J, the junction contained 6 bases not matched to a gene. Germline V CDR1 and CDR2: SGHNT, YYREEE (reference sequence). CDR3 length: 18 amino acids. This receptor was identified in a male donor in good health and CMV-seropositive. This chain connects TRBV5-4 to TRBJ2-7; 13 bases agree with TRBD2. Sequencing input: PBMCs. The CDR3 nucleotides are TGTGCCAGCAGCTTGGGGGGGACTAGCGGGGAGCTCTCCTACGAGCAGTACTTC. It translates to CASSLGGTSGELSYEQYF. Supplemented by reference TRBV5-4 and TRBJ2-7, the full variable domain reads ETGVTQSPTHLIKTRGQQVTLRCSSQSGHNTVSWYQQALGQGPQFIFQYYREEENGRGNFPPRFSGLQFPNYSSELNVNALELDDSALYLCASSLGGTSGELSYEQYFGPGTRLTVT.